The T cell receptor (beta chain) under discussion was sequenced for a study of brain T cells in children with intractable seizures (dated by TCRdb to the early 2020s). Background for the entire study: Resected brain tissue from 53 pediatric epilepsy surgery cases was first screened for immune gene transcripts using a NanoString immunology panel. Among the approximately twelve selected surgery cases, pre-surgery blood was additionally sequenced for eight, leaving four cases with brain tissue only. The paper's findings and limits, for the study overall: Viral specificity was inferred solely from CDR3 sequence similarity, and the HCMV serostatus of the patients was not known. Sequencing depth differed between pre- and post-surgery blood, so clones missing from the pre-surgery sample may reflect undersampling.

TCR beta chain sequences were generated from genomic DNA using the immunoSEQ assay. The paper's processing steps were these. CDR3 sequences not starting with the conserved framework cysteine at position 104 were manually removed. To get clonality, the normalized Shannon's Diversity Index was subtracted from one, giving values from 0 (maximal diversity) to 1 (oligoclonal). Chi-squared comparison-of-proportions tests assessed whether the same CDR3 differed in frequency between samples, such as brain versus blood. Public clonotypes were found by searching immuneACCESS, and the VDJdb browser was used to assess similarity to known antiviral clonotypes. The source is immuneACCESS, and TCRdb retained only in-frame sequences with V and J called. Part of the clones is not carried over; for the studies checked, unresolved V genes explain less than half of this, and the remainder is unexplained. The V and J calls and the clone size are those of that table, but D and trimming were determined from the DNA. The sample yields a few hundred thousand clones; about 93% were counted once. About 6% of the sample goes to the ten largest clones.

The time point label corresponds to: blood from clinic visit 5 months post-surgery; TSC patient then seizure free. Surgery cases with the highest brain T cell transcript signatures were selected for TCR beta chain sequencing of brain tissue and, where available, blood. Prior to surgery, the patients had been treated with at least one anti-epileptic drug. TCR-sequenced patients were children with drug-resistant epilepsy due to tuberous sclerosis complex, focal cortical dysplasia, Rasmussen encephalitis or hemimegalencephaly. Bulk genomic DNA was isolated from unsorted brain tissue and whole blood using the Monarch genomic DNA purification kit. Concerning this clone: Its antigen target is currently unknown. The sample holds no much larger clone one base away, and base qualities are not on file.

The CDR3 covers 11 residues, taking in both the cysteine and the phenylalanine. Here the CDR3 DNA is all that survives: 33 bases in frame from base 1. From a lookup of the germline V gene (reference sequence), CDR1 and CDR2 are DFQATT and SNEGSKA. V and J are truncated by 0 bases and 14 bases respectively, leaving an intervening sequence of 13 bases. This receptor chain uses TRBV20-1 and TRBJ1-1, and possibly TRBD1, on 5 matching bases. The sequences come from peripheral blood, collected less than 6 months after surgery. This sequence originates from a boy less than two years old with tuberous sclerosis and intractable seizures. The CDR3 loop reads CSAREKAGLFF. In nucleotide form, the sequence is TGCAGTGCTAGAGAAAAAGCAGGGCTCTTCTTT.